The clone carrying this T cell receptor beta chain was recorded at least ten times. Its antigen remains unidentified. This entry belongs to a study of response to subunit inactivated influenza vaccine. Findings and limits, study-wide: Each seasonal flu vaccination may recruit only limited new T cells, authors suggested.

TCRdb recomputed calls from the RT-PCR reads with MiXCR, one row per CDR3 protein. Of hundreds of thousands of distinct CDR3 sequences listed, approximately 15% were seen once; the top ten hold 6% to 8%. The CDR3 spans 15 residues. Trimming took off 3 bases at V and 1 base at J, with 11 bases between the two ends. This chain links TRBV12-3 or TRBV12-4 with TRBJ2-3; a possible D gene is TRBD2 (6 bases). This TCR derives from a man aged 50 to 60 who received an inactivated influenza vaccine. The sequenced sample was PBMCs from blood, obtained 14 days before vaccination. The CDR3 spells CASSFRTGGTDTQYF. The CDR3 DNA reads TGTGCCAGCAGTTTTAGAACGGGGGGCACAGATACGCAGTATTTT.